The clone carrying this T cell receptor (beta chain) was counted only a few times. Its specificity is unknown. The repertoire was sequenced with immunoSEQ multiplex PCR; TCRdb's copy has only in-frame clones and lacks some. The data hold 2.3 million or so clones, with approximately 93% observed a single time. The sample originates from a study of shared clonotypes between healthy human individuals. Study in general: The study used three CD4 naive, three CD4 memory, two CD8 naive and one CD8 memory plate per donor. General observations from the study: Collection of samples was limited to blood; tissue repertoires likely differ.

Per germline, CDR1 MNHNS and CDR2 SASEGT. Trimming pared 8 bases from V and 4 bases from J, leaving 6 bases between. The CDR3 covers 11 residues. CD45RA-negative memory and CD45RA+ naive subsets were split from the CD4+ cells. This receptor was identified in a young man in good health. Some clones in this sample may be carry-over from other donors' samples. The chain recombines TRBV6-1 with TRBJ1-5; D remains ambiguous. The sample was naive CD4+ T cells from PBMCs. The subset was: CD45RA+ positively selected. The CDR3 nucleotides are TGTGCCAGCGGGTGGAATCAGCCCCAGCATTTT. Its protein product is CASGWNQPQHF.